The T cell receptor (beta chain) described here comes from a study of T-cell memory formation after mild COVID-19 (dated by TCRdb to the early 2020s). Concerning the study at large: Most TCR sequence clusters were specific to one of the two donors. T-cell clones expanding and contracting after mild COVID-19 in two donors were tracked by longitudinal TCRalpha and TCRbeta repertoire sequencing. The cohort was made up of two young adult volunteers, one female and one male, who were previously healthy. The research as a whole found: SARS-CoV-2 specificity of the second-wave clones peaking on day 37 was not confirmed. The detection of some responding clones in pre-infection memory suggests that pre-existing cross-reactive memory T cells joined the SARS-CoV-2 response. Clones contracting from day 15 to 85 had balanced CD4/CD8 phenotypes, while a second wave expanding from day 15 to 37 was biased towards CD4+. Only a couple of mild cases were covered in the study, and larger cohorts including severe cases with pre-infection samples were considered necessary. Contracting CD4+ clones appeared mostly in the CM and EM memory subsets, whereas CD8+ clones were enriched in EMRA.

This clonotype was detected only a few times. The clone's antigen remains unknown. Base qualities are not provided; no much larger clone lies one nucleotide away. Ficoll-Paque density gradient centrifugation was the method used to isolate PBMCs. Sequencing instrument: Illumina NovaSeq 6000. TCRalpha and TCRbeta cDNA libraries were built by 5'RACE with constant-segment primers, adding sample barcodes and unique molecular identifiers. RNA was extracted from every sample with Trizol reagent. Amplification of the libraries took two PCR steps, and the second step added a second sample barcode plus Illumina TruSeq adapters. The libraries were sequenced on an Illumina NovaSeq using 2 x 150 bp paired-end reads. Processing in the source paper ran as follows. With migec v1.2.7, reads were demultiplexed and then collapsed into UMI-guided consensus sequences. With mixcr v2.1.11, UMI consensuses were aligned to TRA and TRB V and J templates and assembled into clonotypes. Clonotypes were classified as expanded or contracted when called significant by both edgeR and NoisET, with noise models trained on biological replicates. For edgeR calls, a false discovery rate-adjusted p below 0.01 and a log2 fold-change threshold of 1 were applied. PCA with hierarchical clustering of max-normalized trajectories of the 1000 most abundant clonotypes was used as exploratory dynamics analysis. The CD4 or CD8 phenotype of responding clones was assigned using the separately sequenced CD4+ and CD8+ repertoires. TCRdb reprocessed the public reads (quality trimming at Q25 with fastp, clone calling with MiXCR) and kept in-frame beta chains. Duplicate CDR3 protein sequences are folded into a single record with the most common DNA and genes. V and J calls and clone size were set by TCRdb, not the authors. In all, the sample holds approximately 410,000 distinct CDR3 sequences, and about 25% of those were seen once. The ten largest clonotypes hold around 13% of the sample.

Measured from the cysteine to the phenylalanine, the CDR3 is 16 residues long. The retained sequence is limited to the CDR3, 48 bases, with the frame set at the first base. Between the V and J ends, shortened by 1 base and 0 bases respectively, the junction contains 11 bases. The germline V gene (reference sequence) sets CDR1 to MNHEY and CDR2 to SMNVEV. Sequenced input: PBMCs or a T cell subset sorted from them (not recorded which). The sequence joins TRBV27 to TRBJ2-3, with TRBD1 perhaps the D gene, on 6 matching bases. This clonotype was obtained from an adult woman who had mild COVID-19 (a few samples of this study predate the infection). The sample titles of this study are shuffled in the database, so cell type and time point are left out; the donor was told from shared clones. The CDR3 reads as follows: CASSLFGTQSTDTQYF. The sequenced DNA: TGTGCCAGCAGTTTATTCGGGACACAAAGCACAGATACGCAGTATTTT.